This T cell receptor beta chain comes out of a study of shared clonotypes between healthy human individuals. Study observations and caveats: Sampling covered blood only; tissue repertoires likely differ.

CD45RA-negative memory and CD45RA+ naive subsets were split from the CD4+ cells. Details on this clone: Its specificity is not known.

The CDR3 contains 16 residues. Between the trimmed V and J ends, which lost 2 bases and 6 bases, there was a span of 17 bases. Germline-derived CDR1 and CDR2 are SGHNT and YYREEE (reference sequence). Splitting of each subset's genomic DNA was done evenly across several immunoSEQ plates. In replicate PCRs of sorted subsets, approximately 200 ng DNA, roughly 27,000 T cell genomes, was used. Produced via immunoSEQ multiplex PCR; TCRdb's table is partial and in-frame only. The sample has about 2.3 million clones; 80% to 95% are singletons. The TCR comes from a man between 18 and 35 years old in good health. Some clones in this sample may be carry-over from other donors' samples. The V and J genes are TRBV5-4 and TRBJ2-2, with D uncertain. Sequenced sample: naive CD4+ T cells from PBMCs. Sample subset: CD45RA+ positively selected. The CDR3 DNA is TGTGCCAGCAGCTTTTACGGCAGCCCGTCCGCCGGGGAGCTGTTTTTT. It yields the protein CASSFYGSPSAGELFF.